These T cell receptor beta chains were read from a single sample in a study of OX40 agonist ivuxolimab in advanced cancers. Generated by immunoSEQ multiplex PCR, the TCRdb table keeps only in-frame clones and is missing some. Of 65,000 to 85,000 clones listed, 85% are singletons. The sample consisted of CD4+ or CD8+ T cells sorted from blood, taken in a trial of the OX40 agonist ivuxolimab. The receptor set was obtained from an adult with an advanced solid tumor such as melanoma, head and neck, liver or kidney cancer. CDR3s include the opening cysteine and the closing phenylalanine or tryptophan. D genes are given only for firm matches. Size tells how often a clone was seen (once, few, many) or the class of an expanded clone, and some rows leave it out.

J | D | size | V | CDR3 | DNA
TRBJ2-3 | NA | NA | TRBV5-4 | CASSLGEAQGDTQYF | TGTGCCAGCAGCTTGGGAGAGGCCCAGGGGGATACGCAGTATTTT
TRBJ2-6 | NA | NA | TRBV18 | CASSPDGGSGANVLTF | TGTGCCAGCTCACCTGACGGGGGCTCTGGGGCCAACGTCCTGACTTTC
TRBJ2-7 | NA | NA | TRBV27 | CASSWGPRSYEQYF | TGTGCCAGCAGTTGGGGTCCCCGCTCCTACGAGCAGTACTTC
TRBJ1-6 | TRBD1 | NA | TRBV5-1 | CASSPDRGNSPLHF | TGCGCCAGCAGCCCAGACAGGGGCAATTCACCCCTCCACTTT
TRBJ2-1 | TRBD1 | NA | TRBV19 | CASSMSGRDRAYNEQFF | TGTGCCAGTAGTATGAGCGGGCGGGACAGGGCCTACAATGAGCAGTTCTTC
TRBJ1-1 | TRBD1 | once | TRBV19 | CASSTTGAGTEAFF | TGTGCCAGTAGTACCACAGGGGCGGGGACTGAAGCTTTCTTT
TRBJ2-7 | TRBD2 | NA | TRBV4-1 | CASSQGGRVTYEQYF | TGCGCCAGCAGCCAAGGGGGGAGGGTTACCTACGAGCAGTACTTC
TRBJ2-6 | NA | NA | TRBV6-5 | CASSYSESSGANVLTF | TGTGCCAGCAGTTACTCGGAAAGCTCTGGGGCCAACGTCCTGACTTTC
TRBJ2-3 | TRBD1 | NA | TRBV18 | CASSRLTGGGRVTDTQYF | TGTGCCAGCTCACGATTGACAGGGGGCGGAAGAGTCACAGATACGCAGTATTTT
TRBJ1-6 | TRBD1 | once | TRBV7-2 | CASSSGQGALSPLHF | TGTGCCAGCAGCTCGGGACAGGGGGCCCTATCACCCCTCCACTTT
TRBJ1-6 | NA | NA | TRBV2 | CASSGETENSPLHF | TGTGCCAGCAGTGGAGAAACAGAAAATTCACCCCTCCACTTT
TRBJ1-1 | NA | NA | TRBV7-3 | CASSLSGGEAFF | TGTGCCAGCAGCTTAAGCGGCGGTGAAGCTTTCTTT
TRBJ1-1 | NA | NA | TRBV7-2 | CASRSTRTNTEAFF | TGTGCCAGCAGATCCACCAGGACGAACACTGAAGCTTTCTTT
TRBJ2-7 | TRBD1 | NA | TRBV7-2 | CASSLAQTGRVYEQYF | TGTGCCAGCAGCTTAGCTCAGACAGGGCGGGTCTACGAGCAGTACTTC
TRBJ2-7 | TRBD1 | NA | TRBV10-2 | CASSDTQGIYEQYF | TGTGCCAGCAGTGATACACAGGGGATCTACGAGCAGTACTTC
TRBJ2-5 | TRBD2 | NA | TRBV2 | CATRGEGRVGETQYF | TGTGCCACCCGTGGGGAGGGCAGGGTCGGAGAGACCCAGTACTTC
TRBJ2-1 | NA | NA | TRBV2 | CASLRDSRGNEQFF | TGTGCCAGCCTGCGGGACAGCCGAGGGAATGAGCAGTTCTTC
TRBJ2-7 | NA | NA | TRBV20-1 | CSARTRAEQYF | TGCAGTGCTAGAACCAGGGCCGAGCAGTACTTC
TRBJ1-3 | NA | NA | TRBV9 | CASSVEGPSGNTIYF | TGTGCCAGCAGCGTAGAGGGCCCCTCTGGAAACACCATATATTTT
TRBJ1-2 | TRBD1 | NA | TRBV10-3 | CAIGGTGRSYGYTF | TGTGCCATAGGCGGGACAGGGAGGAGCTATGGCTACACCTTC
TRBJ1-1 | NA | NA | TRBV6-6 | CASSPKTNVNTEAFF | TGTGCCAGCAGTCCTAAGACGAATGTGAACACTGAAGCTTTCTTT
TRBJ2-1 | TRBD2 | NA | TRBV5-1 | CASSATSDMTSEQFF | TGCGCCAGCAGCGCGACGTCTGATATGACTAGCGAGCAGTTCTTC
TRBJ2-7 | TRBD2 | once | TRBV9 | CASSVGEAGATYEQYF | TGTGCCAGCAGCGTAGGTGAAGCGGGGGCCACCTACGAGCAGTACTTC
TRBJ1-1 | TRBD1 | NA | TRBV2 | CASSDQGQGWYTEAFF | TGTGCCAGCAGTGACCAAGGACAGGGTTGGTACACTGAAGCTTTCTTT